This T cell receptor beta chain was documented in a study of blood T cell repertoires in COVID-19 (dated by TCRdb to between 2020 and 2021). For context, the study as a whole: Samples from collaborators originated in the United States, Italy and Spain and spanned both the acute and convalescent phases of COVID-19. Samples came from the ongoing ImmuneRACE study (first 160 participants) plus 1,254 subjects from 6 global collaborators. The material from the prospective study consisted of cDNA or gDNA derived from T cells, B-cell-depleted T cells, or PBMCs. A de-identified subject ID, COVID-19 status, age in years and sex were almost always included in the sample metadata. Deeply sampled blood TCRbeta repertoires from subjects exposed to, actively infected with, or recovered from COVID-19 were included in the dataset. HLA class I and class II types, where available, came from metadata supplied by the sample provider rather than from assay-based typing. The repertoires were released in a freely available public database meant as a resource for research on the immune response to SARS-CoV-2. General study outcomes and caveats: The amount of clinical and demographic metadata varied by source and participant and was provided uncurated.

Comment on this clone: There is no known antigen for this receptor. No base quality values were provided; no much bigger clone lies one nucleotide off.

V is cut by 1 base and J by 7 bases, and the space between the germline ends is 12 bases. Looking up the germline V gene yields CDR1 SGHTS and CDR2 YDEGEE. The CDR3 contains 14 residues, cysteine and phenylalanine counted. Only CDR3 DNA is held: 42 bases, read in frame from base 1. In Seattle, one collaborating source enrolled patients while the infection was active and tracked those patients longitudinally over the course of disease. The collaborating institutions used their own protocols to collect whole blood in K2EDTA tubes. For TCRbeta analysis, collaborators shipped samples in one of three forms: frozen whole blood, isolated PBMCs, or DNA extracted from either of those sample types. TCRbeta CDR3 regions were amplified from genomic DNA by means of the immunoSEQ Assay, a bias-controlled multiplex PCR. As for the original processing: Within the assay, amplification of reference gene primers was used to estimate how many nucleated cells each sample contained. To quantify the absolute abundance of each unique TCRbeta CDR3 rearrangement, sequence reads were collapsed and filtered. For each sample, productive Simpson clonality was calculated as the square root of Simpson's diversity index over productive rearrangements. TCRdb provides this immuneACCESS table in a form limited to in-frame rearrangements. Some clones are lacking; in checked studies, under half of them reflect an unresolved V gene, and why the rest are absent is not known. The V and J calls and clone size come from that table; D and trimming were worked out from the DNA. The sample table holds over 80,000 clones, of which approximately 79% were seen once. The ten largest make up 3% to 4.5% of the sample.

Recombination linked TRBV5-8 to TRBJ1-5, with the D gene not confidently named. The specimen sequenced was peripheral blood. The TCR originated in a man between 65 and 79 years old with COVID-19, enrolled during active disease. The CDR3 is CASSLKEVSQPQHF. The DNA is as follows: TGTGCCAGCAGCTTGAAAGAGGTATCGCAGCCCCAGCATTTT.